The rows below give T cell receptor beta chains drawn from one sample of a study of cytomegalovirus exposure and HLA in healthy donors. Sequenced by immunoSEQ multiplex PCR; TCRdb stores in-frame clones only, minus some. Of 170,000 or so clones in the sample, 60% to 85% are singletons; the top ten hold about 3%. Sequencing was done on a sample of PBMCs. The source of these receptors is a male donor in good health and CMV-seronegative. CDR3s include the opening cysteine and the closing phenylalanine or tryptophan. D genes are given only for firm matches. Size tells how often a clone was seen (once, few, many) or the class of an expanded clone, and some rows leave it out.

CDR3 length	V gene	J gene	D gene	clone size	CDR3 DNA	CDR3 protein
15	TRBV11-3	TRBJ2-1	TRBD2	few	TGTGCCAGCAGCTTAGGAGCGGGAGGGACGAATGAGCAGTTCTTC	CASSLGAGGTNEQFF
14	TRBV18	TRBJ2-1	TRBD1	.	TGTGCCAGCCGAGATCGGACAGGGCCCAATGAGCAGTTCTTC	CASRDRTGPNEQFF
15	TRBV4-3	TRBJ2-1	.	.	TGCGCCAGCAGCCAAGAAAGGCGGAGCCATCAGGAGCAGTTCTTC	CASSQERRSHQEQFF
12	TRBV2	TRBJ2-5	.	.	TGTGCCAGCAGTGAACTACGTGAGACCCAGTACTTC	CASSELRETQYF
15	TRBV2	TRBJ1-5	.	few	TGTGCCAGCAGATTAGGGGGGGTCAGCAATCAGCCCCAGCATTTT	CASRLGGVSNQPQHF
14	TRBV19	TRBJ2-7	TRBD1	.	TGTGCCAGTAGTATTACAGGGGCTGTCTACGAGCAGTACTTC	CASSITGAVYEQYF
9	TRBV6-6	TRBJ1-1	.	.	TGTGCCAGCGGCAAAGAAGCTTTCTTT	CASGKEAFF
19	TRBV15	TRBJ2-1	TRBD2	.	TGTGCCACCAGCAGAGATTCCGGGACTAGCGGGAGATTCTACAATGAGCAGTTCTTC	CATSRDSGTSGRFYNEQFF
17	TRBV5-5	TRBJ2-2	TRBD2	.	TGTGCCAGCAGCTCCCGGGTAGCGGGGGGCGGCACCGGGGAGCTGTTTTTT	CASSSRVAGGGTGELFF
14	TRBV6-5	TRBJ2-1	.	.	TGTGCCAGCAGTTACTCGGAAGGCGGCTATGAGCAGTTCTTC	CASSYSEGGYEQFF
16	TRBV19	TRBJ2-3	TRBD2	.	TGTGCCAGTAGTATAGGTGCGGGGGGTTCCACAGATACGCAGTATTTT	CASSIGAGGSTDTQYF
15	TRBV6-5	TRBJ1-5	TRBD1	.	TGTGCCAGCAGTTACTCGACAGGGGGCGGTCAGCCCCAGCATTTT	CASSYSTGGGQPQHF
18	TRBV4-2	TRBJ1-4	.	.	TGTGCCAGCAGCCAAGATCTCCCAGGGGCAGCTCAAACGGGAAAACTGTTTTTT	CASSQDLPGAAQTGKLFF
14	TRBV19	TRBJ2-3	.	few	TGTGCCACCACCCAAGCAGGCCTCCGAAATACGCAGTATTTT	CATTQAGLRNTQYF
13	TRBV9	TRBJ2-1	.	.	TGTGCCAGCAGCCCCCAGGGAGGCCGTGAGCAGTTCTTC	CASSPQGGREQFF
11	TRBV6-6	TRBJ2-5	.	.	TGTGCCAGCAGCCGCCAAGAGACCCAGTACTTC	CASSRQETQYF
13	TRBV6-5	TRBJ2-3	.	few	TGTGCCAGCAGCCCCCCAGGGACAGATACGCAGTATTTT	CASSPPGTDTQYF
16	TRBV28	TRBJ2-1	TRBD2	.	TGTGCCAGCAGTTTATTCTGGGAAGCGGGAGGGAATGAGCAGTTCTTC	CASSLFWEAGGNEQFF
16	TRBV28	TRBJ2-3	.	once	TGTGCCTCCGGGAGACCGGGACTTTCTCCCACAGATACGCAGTATTTT	CASGRPGLSPTDTQYF
16	TRBV5-1	TRBJ1-5	.	.	TGCGCCAGCAGCTCAGAGCCCGGGGGTAGCAATCAGCCCCAGCATTTT	CASSSEPGGSNQPQHF
11	TRBV2	TRBJ2-3	.	once	TGTGCCAGCAGTGAACCATATACGCAGTATTTT	CASSEPYTQYF
15	TRBV5-4	TRBJ1-1	TRBD1	.	TGTGCCAGCAGCTCCCTAACTGACAGGGGGACTGAAGCTTTCTTT	CASSSLTDRGTEAFF
17	TRBV4-3	TRBJ2-6	TRBD1	.	TGCGCCAGCAGCCCAAACCACAGGGGGCTTGGGGCCAACGTCCTGACTTTC	CASSPNHRGLGANVLTF
14	TRBV30	TRBJ2-3	.	.	TGTGCCTGGAGTATCCCCCCGGGCACAGATACGCAGTATTTT	CAWSIPPGTDTQYF
12	TRBV6-6	TRBJ2-7	.	.	TGTGCCAGCAGTTCTCGGGGTTACGAGCAGTACTTC	CASSSRGYEQYF
13	TRBV6-1	TRBJ1-4	.	few	TGTGCCAGCAGTGATGGACAGTCGGAAAAACTGTTTTTT	CASSDGQSEKLFF
15	TRBV27	TRBJ2-7	TRBD2	.	TGTGCCAGCAGTACGGGGACTAGCGGGCTCTACGAGCAGTACTTC	CASSTGTSGLYEQYF
15	TRBV7-8	TRBJ1-5	TRBD1	.	TGTGCCAGCAGCTTAGTCCAGGGGGCAAGACAGCCCCAGCATTTT	CASSLVQGARQPQHF
13	TRBV2	TRBJ1-3	TRBD1	.	TGTGCCAGCAGCTACAGGGGCGGAAACACCATATATTTT	CASSYRGGNTIYF
15	TRBV5-4	TRBJ2-1	.	few	TGTGCCAGCTACTCGAACTCTATATCCTACAATGAGCAGTTCTTC	CASYSNSISYNEQFF
15	TRBV6-5	TRBJ1-4	.	.	TGTGCCAGCAGTTACTCCAGGGTAGCTAATGAAAAACTGTTTTTT	CASSYSRVANEKLFF
15	TRBV5-1	TRBJ1-4	.	.	TGCGCCAGCAGCTTGGGTTCCTCCAGGGCGGAAAAACTGTTTTTT	CASSLGSSRAEKLFF
15	TRBV6-6	TRBJ1-1	.	.	TGTGCCAGCAGTTACTCTGCGGTGGATCCTGATGGAGCTTTCTTT	CASSYSAVDPDGAFF
15	TRBV5-1	TRBJ1-1	.	.	TGCGCCAGCCGGGGGGAACCAGCCATGAACACTGAAGCTTTCTTT	CASRGEPAMNTEAFF
15	TRBV4-1	TRBJ2-7	TRBD1	few	TGCGCCAGCAGCCAAGAGACAGGGCACTTATACGAGCAGTACTTC	CASSQETGHLYEQYF
16	TRBV30	TRBJ2-3	TRBD2	.	TGTGCCTGGAGTTTAGGACTAGCGGGAGTAACAGATACGCAGTATTTT	CAWSLGLAGVTDTQYF
16	TRBV5-1	TRBJ1-6	.	.	TGCGCCAGCAGCTTTAACAGGGATTCCTATAATTCACCCCTCCACTTT	CASSFNRDSYNSPLHF
14	TRBV27	TRBJ2-7	.	.	TGTGCCAGCAGTTTAGGTCTTTCAGCCTACGAGCAGTACTTC	CASSLGLSAYEQYF
14	TRBV5-1	TRBJ2-3	.	.	TGCGCCAGCAGCGTAAACAGGGACACAGATACGCAGTATTTT	CASSVNRDTDTQYF
14	TRBV28	TRBJ1-5	TRBD1	.	TGTGCCAGCAGTGGGGACAGTAGCAATCAGCCCCAGCATTTT	CASSGDSSNQPQHF
11	TRBV7-9	TRBJ2-5	.	.	TGTTCCTGCGAGGTCCAAGAGACCCAGTACTTC	CSCEVQETQYF
16	TRBV4-3	TRBJ1-3	.	.	TGCGCCAGCAGCCAAGACTACAGAACATCTGGAAACACCATATATTTT	CASSQDYRTSGNTIYF
20	TRBV18	TRBJ2-1	TRBD1	once	TGTGCCAGCTCACCCCAACCCGGGACAGGGGTTACCCCACTTTACAATGAGCAGTTCTTC	CASSPQPGTGVTPLYNEQFF
15	TRBV4-2	TRBJ1-5	TRBD1	once	TGTGCCAGCAGCCAAATACAGGGGGCATTCAAGCCCCAGCATTTT	CASSQIQGAFKPQHF